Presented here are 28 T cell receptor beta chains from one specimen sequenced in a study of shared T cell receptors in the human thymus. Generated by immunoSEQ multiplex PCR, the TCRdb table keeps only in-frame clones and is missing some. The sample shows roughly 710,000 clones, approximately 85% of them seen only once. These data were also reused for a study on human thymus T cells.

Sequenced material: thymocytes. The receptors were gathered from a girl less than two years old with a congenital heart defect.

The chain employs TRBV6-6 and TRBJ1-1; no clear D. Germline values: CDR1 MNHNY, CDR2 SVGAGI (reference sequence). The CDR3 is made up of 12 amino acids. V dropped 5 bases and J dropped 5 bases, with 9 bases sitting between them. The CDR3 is CASSAPGTEAFF. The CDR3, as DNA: TGTGCCAGCAGTGCTCCGGGGACTGAAGCTTTCTTT.

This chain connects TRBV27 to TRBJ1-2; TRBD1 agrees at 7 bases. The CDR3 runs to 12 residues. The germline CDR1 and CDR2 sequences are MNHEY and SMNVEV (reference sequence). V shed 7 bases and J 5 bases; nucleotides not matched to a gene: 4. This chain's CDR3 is CASKGAVYGYTF. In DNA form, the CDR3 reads TGTGCCAGCAAGGGGGCTGTGTATGGCTACACCTTC.

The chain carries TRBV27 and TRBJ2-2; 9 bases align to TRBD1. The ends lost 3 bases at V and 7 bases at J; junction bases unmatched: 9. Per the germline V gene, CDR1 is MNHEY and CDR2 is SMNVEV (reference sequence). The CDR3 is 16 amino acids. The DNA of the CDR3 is TGTGCCAGCAGTTTTCTACAGGGGGCATCGGGCGGGGAGCTGTTTTTT. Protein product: CASSFLQGASGGELFF.

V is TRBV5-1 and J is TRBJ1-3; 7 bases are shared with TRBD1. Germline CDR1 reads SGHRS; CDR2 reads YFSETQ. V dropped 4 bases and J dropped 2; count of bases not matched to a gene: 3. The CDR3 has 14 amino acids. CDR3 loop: CASSLTGAGNTIYF. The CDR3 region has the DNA TGCGCCAGCAGCCTCACAGGGGCTGGAAACACCATATATTTT.

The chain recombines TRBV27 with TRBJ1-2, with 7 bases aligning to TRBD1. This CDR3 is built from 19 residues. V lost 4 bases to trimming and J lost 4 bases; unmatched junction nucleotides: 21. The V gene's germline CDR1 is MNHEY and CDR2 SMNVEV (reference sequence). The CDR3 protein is CASSYGGADRAGHPYGYTF. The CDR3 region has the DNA TGTGCCAGCAGTTACGGGGGGGCCGACAGGGCGGGTCATCCCTATGGCTACACCTTC.

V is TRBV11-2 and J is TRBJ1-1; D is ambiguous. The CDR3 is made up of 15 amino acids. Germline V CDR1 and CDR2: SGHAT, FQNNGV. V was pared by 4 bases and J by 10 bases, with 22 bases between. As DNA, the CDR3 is TGTGCCAGCAGCTCACCCAACGGGAAGAGGGTTTCAGCTTTCTTT. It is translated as CASSSPNGKRVSAFF.

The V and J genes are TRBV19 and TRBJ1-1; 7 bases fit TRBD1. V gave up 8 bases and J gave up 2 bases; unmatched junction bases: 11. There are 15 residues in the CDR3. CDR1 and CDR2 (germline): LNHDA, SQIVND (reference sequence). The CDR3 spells CASSFAYRGNTEAFF. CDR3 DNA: TGTGCCAGTTCTTTCGCCTACAGGGGAAACACTGAAGCTTTCTTT.

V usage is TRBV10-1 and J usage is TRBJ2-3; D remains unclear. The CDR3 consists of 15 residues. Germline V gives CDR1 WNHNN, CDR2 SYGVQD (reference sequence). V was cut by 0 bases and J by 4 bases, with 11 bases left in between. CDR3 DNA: TGCGCCAGCAGTGAGTCGGGTGAAGAGGCAGATACGCAGTATTTT. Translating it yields CASSESGEEADTQYF.

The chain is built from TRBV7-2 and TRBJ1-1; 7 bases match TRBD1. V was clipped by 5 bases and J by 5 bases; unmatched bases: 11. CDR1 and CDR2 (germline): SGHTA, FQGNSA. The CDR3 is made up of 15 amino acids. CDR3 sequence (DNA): TGTGCCAGCAGCCCCTTACAGGGGAGTAGGACTGAAGCTTTCTTT. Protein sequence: CASSPLQGSRTEAFF.

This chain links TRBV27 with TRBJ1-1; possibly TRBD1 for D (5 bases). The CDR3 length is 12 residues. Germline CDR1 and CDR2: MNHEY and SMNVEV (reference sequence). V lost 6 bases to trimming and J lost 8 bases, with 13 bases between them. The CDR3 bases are TGTGCCAGCAGACCGCTGGGGCGCGAAGCTTTCTTT. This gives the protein CASRPLGREAFF.

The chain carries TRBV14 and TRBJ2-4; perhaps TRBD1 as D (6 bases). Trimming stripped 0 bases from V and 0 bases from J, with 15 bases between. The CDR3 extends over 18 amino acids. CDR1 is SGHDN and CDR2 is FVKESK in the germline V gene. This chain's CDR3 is CASSQDKGGRLAKNIQYF. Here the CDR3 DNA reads TGTGCCAGCAGCCAAGATAAAGGGGGACGACTAGCCAAAAACATTCAGTACTTC.

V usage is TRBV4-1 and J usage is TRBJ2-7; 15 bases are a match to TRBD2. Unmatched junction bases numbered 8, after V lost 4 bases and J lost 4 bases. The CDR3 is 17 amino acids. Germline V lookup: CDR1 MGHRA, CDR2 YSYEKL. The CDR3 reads CASSRTSGGAVEYEQYF. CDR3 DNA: TGCGCCAGCAGCCGGACTAGCGGGGGGGCCGTAGAGTACGAGCAGTACTTC.

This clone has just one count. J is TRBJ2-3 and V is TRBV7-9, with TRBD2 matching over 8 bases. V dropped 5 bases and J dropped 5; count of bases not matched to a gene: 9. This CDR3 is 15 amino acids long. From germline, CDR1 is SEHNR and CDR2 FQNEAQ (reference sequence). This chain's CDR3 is CASSPRGGDQDTQYF. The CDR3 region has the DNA TGTGCCAGCAGCCCCCGGGGGGGGGACCAAGATACGCAGTATTTT.

CDR3 protein: CASRRTIHYSYEQYF. CDR3 nucleotides: TGCGCCAGCAGACGTACTATACACTACTCCTACGAGCAGTACTTC. This chain joins TRBV4-3 and TRBJ2-7; D not resolved. The CDR3 totals 15 residues. Germline V gene data show CDR1 as LGHNA and CDR2 as YSLEER. V was shortened by 6 bases and J by 0 bases, with 15 bases between the two germline ends.

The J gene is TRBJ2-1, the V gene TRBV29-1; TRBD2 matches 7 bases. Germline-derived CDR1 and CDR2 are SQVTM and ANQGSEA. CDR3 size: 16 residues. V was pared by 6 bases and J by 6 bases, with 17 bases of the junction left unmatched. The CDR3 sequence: CSVEPSGPYHFNEQFF. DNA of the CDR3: TGCAGCGTCGAGCCTAGCGGACCCTACCACTTCAATGAGCAGTTCTTC.

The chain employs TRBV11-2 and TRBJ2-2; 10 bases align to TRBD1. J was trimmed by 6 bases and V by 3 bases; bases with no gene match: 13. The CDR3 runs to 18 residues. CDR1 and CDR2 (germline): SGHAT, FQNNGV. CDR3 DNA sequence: TGTGCCAGCAGCTTTGTGTCGCTGGGACAGGGGATCTCCGGGGAGCTGTTTTTT. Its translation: CASSFVSLGQGISGELFF.

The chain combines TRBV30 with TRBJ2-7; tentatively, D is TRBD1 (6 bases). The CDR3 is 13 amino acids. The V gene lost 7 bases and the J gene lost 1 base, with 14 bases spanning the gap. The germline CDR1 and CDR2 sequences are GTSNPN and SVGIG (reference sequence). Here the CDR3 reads CAYTDSYSYEQYF. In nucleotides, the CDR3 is TGTGCCTACACGGACAGCTATTCCTACGAGCAGTACTTC.

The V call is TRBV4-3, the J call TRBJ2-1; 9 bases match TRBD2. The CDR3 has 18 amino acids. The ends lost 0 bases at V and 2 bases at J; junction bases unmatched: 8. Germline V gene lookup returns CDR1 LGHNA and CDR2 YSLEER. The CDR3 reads CASSQEGPTSGTYNEQFF. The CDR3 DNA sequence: TGCGCCAGCAGCCAAGAAGGTCCGACTAGCGGTACCTACAATGAGCAGTTCTTC.

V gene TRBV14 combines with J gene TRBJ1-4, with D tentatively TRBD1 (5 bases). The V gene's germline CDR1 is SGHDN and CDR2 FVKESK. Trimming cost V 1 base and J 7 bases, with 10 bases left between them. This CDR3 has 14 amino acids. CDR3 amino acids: CASSQAQGGEKLFF. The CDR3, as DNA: TGTGCCAGCAGCCAAGCCCAGGGTGGTGAAAAACTGTTTTTT.

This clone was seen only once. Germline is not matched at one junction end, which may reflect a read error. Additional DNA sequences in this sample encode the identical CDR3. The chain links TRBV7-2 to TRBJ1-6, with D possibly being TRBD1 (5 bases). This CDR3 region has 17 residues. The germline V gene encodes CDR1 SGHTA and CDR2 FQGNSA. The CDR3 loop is CASSPGDDTVDNSPLHF. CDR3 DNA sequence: TGTGCCAGCAGCCCGGGGGACGATACGGTTGATAATTCCCCCCTCCACTTT.

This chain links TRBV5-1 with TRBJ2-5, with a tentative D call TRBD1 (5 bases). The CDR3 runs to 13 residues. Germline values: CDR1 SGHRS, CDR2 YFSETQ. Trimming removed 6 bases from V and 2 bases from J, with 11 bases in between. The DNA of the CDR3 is TGCGCCAGCAAACTTCAGGGTCAAGAGACCCAGTACTTC. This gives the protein CASKLQGQETQYF.

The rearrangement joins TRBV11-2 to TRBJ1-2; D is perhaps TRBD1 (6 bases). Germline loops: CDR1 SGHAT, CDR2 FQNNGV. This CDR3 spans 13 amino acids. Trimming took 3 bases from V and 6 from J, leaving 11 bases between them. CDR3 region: CASSFSGGDGYTF. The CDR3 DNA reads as TGTGCCAGCAGCTTCTCTGGGGGCGATGGCTACACCTTC.

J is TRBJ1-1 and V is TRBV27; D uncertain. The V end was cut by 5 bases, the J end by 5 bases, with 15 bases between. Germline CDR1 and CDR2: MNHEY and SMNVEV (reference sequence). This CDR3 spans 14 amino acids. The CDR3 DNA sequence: TGTGCCAGCAGTCCACTTCAATACTGGACTGAAGCTTTCTTT. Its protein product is CASSPLQYWTEAFF.

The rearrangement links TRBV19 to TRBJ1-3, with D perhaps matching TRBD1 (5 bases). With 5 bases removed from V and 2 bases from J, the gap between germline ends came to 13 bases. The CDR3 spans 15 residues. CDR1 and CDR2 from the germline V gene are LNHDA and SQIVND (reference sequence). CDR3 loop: CASSFDSTPGNTIYF. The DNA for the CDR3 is TGTGCCAGTAGTTTCGACAGTACCCCTGGAAACACCATATATTTT.

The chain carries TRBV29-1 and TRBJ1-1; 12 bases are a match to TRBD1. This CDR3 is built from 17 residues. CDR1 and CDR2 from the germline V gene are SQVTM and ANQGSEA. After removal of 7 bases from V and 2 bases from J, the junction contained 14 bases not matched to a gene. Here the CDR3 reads CSASSGTGGNPNTEAFF. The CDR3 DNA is TGCAGCGCATCCTCCGGGACAGGGGGCAATCCCAACACTGAAGCTTTCTTT.

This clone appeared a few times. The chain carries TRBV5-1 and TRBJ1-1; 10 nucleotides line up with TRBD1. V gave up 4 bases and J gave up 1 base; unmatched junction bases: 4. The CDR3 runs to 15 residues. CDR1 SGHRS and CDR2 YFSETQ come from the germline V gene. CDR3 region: CASSPRTGGNTEAFF. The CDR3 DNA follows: TGCGCCAGCAGCCCTAGGACAGGGGGGAACACTGAAGCTTTCTTT.

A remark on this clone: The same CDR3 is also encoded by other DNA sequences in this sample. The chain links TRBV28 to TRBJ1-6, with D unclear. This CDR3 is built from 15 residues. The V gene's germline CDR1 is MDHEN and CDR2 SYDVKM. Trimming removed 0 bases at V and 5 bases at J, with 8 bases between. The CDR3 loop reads CASSLWTADNSPLHF. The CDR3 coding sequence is TGTGCCAGCAGTTTATGGACGGCGGATAATTCACCCCTCCACTTT.

CDR3 nucleotides: TGTGCCAGCAGCCCACGAATTAGACAGGGTTACGAGCAGTACTTC. Protein: CASSPRIRQGYEQYF. This chain joins TRBV7-6 and TRBJ2-7; 7 positions agree with TRBD1. Germline assignment: CDR1 SGHVS and CDR2 FNYEAQ. The CDR3 has 15 residues. V lost 5 bases to trimming and J lost 4 bases; unmatched junction nucleotides: 11. Variable domain in full (rest from reference TRBV7-6 and TRBJ2-7): GAGVSQSPRYKVTKRGQDVALRCDPISGHVSLYWYRQALGQGPEFLTYFNYEAQQDKSGLPNDRFSAERPEGSISTLTIQRTEQRDSAMYRCASSPRIRQGYEQYFGPGTRLTVT.